The clone carrying this TCR beta chain was observed many times. Antigen specificity is unknown. This sample was taken from a study of T-cell reconstitution after alpha-beta-depleted transplantation in children. Study results and caveats: T-cell counts and diversity at one year following transplant were attributed mainly to newly produced T cells.

The CDR3 sequence is 15 residues long. J lost 9 bases, V lost 2 bases, and 2 bases had no gene match. Per the germline V gene, CDR1 is MNHEY and CDR2 is SVGAGI. Preparation of the TCRbeta library involved a method that used unique molecular identifiers. One entry per CDR3 protein, called by TCRdb with MiXCR from the PCR reads. In the table there are about 260,000 distinct CDR3 sequences, roughly 8.2% of which are singletons. This TCR was sampled from a male patient aged 10 to 17 who had a stem cell transplant for acute lymphoblastic leukemia, so the T cells may come from the graft donor. The sequencing used PBMCs, mostly from graft donor cells, collected 180 days after TCRalphabeta/CD19-depleted stem cell transplant. The chain links TRBV6-5 to TRBJ1-6, with TRBD1 matching over 12 bases. CDR3 in amino acids: CASSYVGQGASPLHF. DNA for the CDR3: TGTGCCAGCAGTTACGTGGGACAGGGGGCTTCACCCCTCCACTTT.